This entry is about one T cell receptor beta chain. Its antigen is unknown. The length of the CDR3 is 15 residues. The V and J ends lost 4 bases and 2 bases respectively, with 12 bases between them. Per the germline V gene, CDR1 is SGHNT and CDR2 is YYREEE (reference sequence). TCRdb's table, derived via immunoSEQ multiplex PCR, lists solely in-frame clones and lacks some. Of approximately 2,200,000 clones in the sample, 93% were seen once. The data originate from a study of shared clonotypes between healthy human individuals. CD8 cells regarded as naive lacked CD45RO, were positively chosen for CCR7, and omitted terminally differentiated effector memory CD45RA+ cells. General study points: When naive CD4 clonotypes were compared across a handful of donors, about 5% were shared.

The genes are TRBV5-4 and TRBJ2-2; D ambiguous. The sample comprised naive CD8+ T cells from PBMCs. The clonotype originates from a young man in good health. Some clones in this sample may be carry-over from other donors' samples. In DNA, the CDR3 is TGTGCCAGCAGCCCCGAGAGCCGAAACACCGGGGAGCTGTTTTTT. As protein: CASSPESRNTGELFF.